Shown below are 9 T cell receptor beta chains from a single sample sequenced in a study of cytomegalovirus exposure and HLA in healthy donors. In the PCR, 60 Vbeta and 13 Jbeta primers were used. The table came from immunoSEQ multiplex PCR; TCRdb's copy has only in-frame clones and leaves some out. The table lists 180,000 or so clones, approximately 86% of them singletons. The sample comprised PBMCs. These receptors were obtained from a woman aged 30 to 39 in good health and CMV-seronegative.

V is TRBV6-1 and J is TRBJ2-7; a weak D match, TRBD1 (6 bases). The germline gives CDR1 MNHNS, CDR2 SASEGT. The CDR3 has 13 residues. V was pared by 6 bases and J by 3 bases, with 12 bases between. The CDR3 is CASSFRDNYEQYF. In DNA, the CDR3 is TGTGCCAGCAGCTTCCGGGACAACTACGAGCAGTACTTC.

The chain has TRBV6-6 and TRBJ1-1; the D is unclear. CDR1 and CDR2 from the germline V gene are MNHNY and SVGAGI (reference sequence). This CDR3 region has 13 residues. V lost 2 bases to trimming and J lost 1 base, with 5 bases between them. Here the CDR3 reads CASSYAQNTEAFF. DNA for the CDR3: TGTGCCAGCAGTTACGCGCAGAACACTGAAGCTTTCTTT.

V and J are TRBV5-1 and TRBJ2-6, with no clear D. Germline V CDR1 and CDR2: SGHRS, YFSETQ. This CDR3 comprises 14 residues. V was shortened by 4 bases and J by 2 bases, with 7 bases between the two germline ends. CDR3 sequence: CASSEATGANVLTF. CDR3 DNA: TGCGCCAGCAGCGAGGCTACTGGGGCCAACGTCCTGACTTTC.

The chain joins TRBV7-2 to TRBJ2-2; D may be TRBD1 (7 bases). This CDR3 has 14 amino acids. CDR1 and CDR2 from the germline V gene are SGHTA and FQGNSA. Trimming removed 3 bases at V and 7 bases at J, with 12 bases between. The DNA for the CDR3 is TGTGCCAGCAGCTTCAGGGGGGAGGTCGGGGAGCTGTTTTTT. Encoded protein: CASSFRGEVGELFF.

The V call is TRBV7-2, the J call TRBJ2-7; D possibly corresponds to TRBD2 (5 bases). The CDR3 is made up of 14 amino acids. Trimming took 3 bases from V and 6 from J, leaving 15 bases between them. Germline loops: CDR1 SGHTA, CDR2 FQGNSA. CDR3 nucleotides: TGTGCCAGCAGCTTGAGTTCGACTAATAGCGAGCAGTACTTC. Translated: CASSLSSTNSEQYF.

The chain links TRBV5-1 to TRBJ1-2; D may be TRBD1 (5 bases). The germline V gene encodes CDR1 SGHRS and CDR2 YFSETQ. V was pared by 4 bases and J by 5 bases, with 12 bases between. CDR3 length: 13 residues. CDR3 bases: TGCGCCAGCAGCCCAGGTGCAGGGTATGGCTACACCTTC. Translating it yields CASSPGAGYGYTF.

The gene calls are TRBV11-2 and TRBJ2-3; TRBD1 might be the D (6 bases). From germline, CDR1 is SGHAT and CDR2 FQNNGV. The CDR3 runs to 15 residues. Trimming left V 3 bases short and J 8 bases short, with 18 bases between. The CDR3 coding sequence is TGTGCCAGCAGCTTTAGGGGGAGCCCGAGGAGTACGCAGTATTTT. Translating it yields CASSFRGSPRSTQYF.

The rearrangement uses TRBV6-5 and TRBJ2-7; TRBD1 agrees at 7 bases. The CDR3 has 16 amino acids. J lost 1 base, V lost 4 bases, and 10 bases had no gene match. CDR1 and CDR2 (germline): MNHEY, SVGAGI. The CDR3 DNA sequence: TGTGCCAGCAGTTCCTTCCCGGGACAGCCGTCCTACGAGCAGTACTTC. This sequence encodes CASSSFPGQPSYEQYF.

For this clone: At one end, the junction sequence differs from germline, possibly due to a read error. DNA of the CDR3: TGTGCCAGCAGCTTAGAGGGGACAGGGAACAGTTTACGTGACTTC. Encoded protein: CASSLEGTGNSLRDF. The chain combines TRBV11-2 with TRBJ2-7; TRBD1 matches at 9 bases. This CDR3 spans 15 amino acids. The germline CDR1 and CDR2 sequences are SGHAT and FQNNGV.